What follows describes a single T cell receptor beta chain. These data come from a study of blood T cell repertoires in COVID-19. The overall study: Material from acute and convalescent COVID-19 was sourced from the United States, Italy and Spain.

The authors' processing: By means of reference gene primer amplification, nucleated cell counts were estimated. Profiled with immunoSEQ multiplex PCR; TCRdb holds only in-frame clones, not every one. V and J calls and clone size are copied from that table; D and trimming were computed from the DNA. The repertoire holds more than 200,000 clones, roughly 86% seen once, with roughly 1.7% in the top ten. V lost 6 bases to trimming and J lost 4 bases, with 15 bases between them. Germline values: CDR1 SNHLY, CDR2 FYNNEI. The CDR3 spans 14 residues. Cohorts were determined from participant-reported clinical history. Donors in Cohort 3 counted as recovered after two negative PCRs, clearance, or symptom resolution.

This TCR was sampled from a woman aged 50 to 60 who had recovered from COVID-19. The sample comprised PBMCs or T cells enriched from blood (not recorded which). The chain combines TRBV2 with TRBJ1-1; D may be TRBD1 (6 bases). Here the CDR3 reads CASRVPGGLTEAFF. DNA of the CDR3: TGTGCCAGCAGGGTCCCGGGGGGCCTCACTGAAGCTTTCTTT.